This is a list of T cell receptor beta chains from one sample in a study of shared clonotypes between healthy human individuals. TCRdb's copy holds only in-frame clones and misses some; the assay was immunoSEQ multiplex PCR. The sample has about 690,000 clones, less than 95% seen once. The sequencing input was memory CD8+ T cells from PBMCs. The receptors originated from a young man in good health. Some clones in this sample may be carry-over from other donors' samples. Both conserved end residues are part of each CDR3. The D gene is left open where the match is weak. Only some rows state a clone size, as once, few, many or a class for expanded clones.

d_gene: .; v_gene: TRBV15; abundance: .; j_gene: TRBJ2-7; CDR3nt: TGTGCCACCAGCTTCGGACAAACCTACGAGCAGTACTTC; CDR3aa: CATSFGQTYEQYF
d_gene: .; v_gene: TRBV5-1; abundance: .; j_gene: TRBJ2-3; CDR3nt: TGCGCCAGTGTGGGTCGGCCTGCTAGCACAGATACGCAGTATTTT; CDR3aa: CASVGRPASTDTQYF
d_gene: .; v_gene: TRBV9; abundance: .; j_gene: TRBJ1-5; CDR3nt: TGTGCCAGCAGCGTAGACGGGGAAGATCAGCCCCAGCATTTT; CDR3aa: CASSVDGEDQPQHF
d_gene: .; v_gene: TRBV13; abundance: once; j_gene: TRBJ1-1; CDR3nt: TGTGCCAGCAGCTCCCTGACGGGGGGGGCCGGGAACACTGAAGCTTTCTTT; CDR3aa: CASSSLTGGAGNTEAFF
d_gene: .; v_gene: TRBV29-1; abundance: .; j_gene: TRBJ2-7; CDR3nt: TGCAGCGTTGTGGGGACATCGTACTACGAGCAGTACTTC; CDR3aa: CSVVGTSYYEQYF
d_gene: TRBD2; v_gene: TRBV27; abundance: .; j_gene: TRBJ2-7; CDR3nt: TGTGCCAGCAGTTTATCGGGAGGGAGAAACTACGAGCAGTACTTC; CDR3aa: CASSLSGGRNYEQYF
d_gene: .; v_gene: TRBV29-1; abundance: .; j_gene: TRBJ2-7; CDR3nt: TGCAGCGTTGAGCTGACAGAGGGCTACGAGCAGTACTTC; CDR3aa: CSVELTEGYEQYF
d_gene: TRBD2; v_gene: TRBV7-9; abundance: .; j_gene: TRBJ2-7; CDR3nt: TGTGCCAGCAGCTTAAGGGCGGGAGGGCCAGAGGAGCAGTACTTC; CDR3aa: CASSLRAGGPEEQYF
d_gene: TRBD1; v_gene: TRBV27; abundance: .; j_gene: TRBJ1-1; CDR3nt: TGTGCCAGCAGTTTGCAGGGGGCAGGGGGAGCTTTCTTT; CDR3aa: CASSLQGAGGAFF
d_gene: TRBD1; v_gene: TRBV28; abundance: .; j_gene: TRBJ2-7; CDR3nt: TGTGCCAGCAGTTTATGGAGAACAGGGGTAAGCTACGAGCAGTACTTC; CDR3aa: CASSLWRTGVSYEQYF
d_gene: TRBD2; v_gene: TRBV10-3; abundance: .; j_gene: TRBJ2-7; CDR3nt: TGTGCCATCAGTGACCGGACTAGCGGGATCTACGAGCAGTACTTC; CDR3aa: CAISDRTSGIYEQYF
d_gene: TRBD2; v_gene: TRBV19; abundance: .; j_gene: TRBJ2-7; CDR3nt: TGTGCCAGTAACATAGGGGAGGGAGGTAACGAGCAGTACTTC; CDR3aa: CASNIGEGGNEQYF
d_gene: TRBD1; v_gene: TRBV7-3; abundance: few; j_gene: TRBJ2-3; CDR3nt: TGTGCCAGCAGCTCGACCTCTCCGGGACAGGGTCGCGATACGCAGTATTTT; CDR3aa: CASSSTSPGQGRDTQYF
d_gene: .; v_gene: TRBV27; abundance: .; j_gene: TRBJ2-1; CDR3nt: TGTGCCAGCACCTCTGTGGGTGAGGGTGGTGAGCAGTTCTTC; CDR3aa: CASTSVGEGGEQFF
d_gene: TRBD2; v_gene: TRBV19; abundance: .; j_gene: TRBJ2-7; CDR3nt: TGTGCCAGTAGAGGGACTAGCGGAGACGAGCAGTACTTC; CDR3aa: CASRGTSGDEQYF
d_gene: .; v_gene: TRBV7-6; abundance: .; j_gene: TRBJ2-7; CDR3nt: TGTGCCAGCAGCACCACTGGATTAGGCGAGCAGTACTTC; CDR3aa: CASSTTGLGEQYF
d_gene: .; v_gene: TRBV28; abundance: .; j_gene: TRBJ2-7; CDR3nt: TGTGCCAGCTCAGAAGGCGACTACGAGCAGTACTTC; CDR3aa: CASSEGDYEQYF
d_gene: .; v_gene: TRBV5-1; abundance: .; j_gene: TRBJ2-7; CDR3nt: TGCGCCAGCAGCTTGAAACGGGTACCATACTACGAGCAGTACTTC; CDR3aa: CASSLKRVPYYEQYF
d_gene: .; v_gene: TRBV11-2; abundance: .; j_gene: TRBJ2-7; CDR3nt: TGTGCCAGCAGCTCCCGGGACTTCTACTCGAGCTCCTACGAGCAGTACTTC; CDR3aa: CASSSRDFYSSSYEQYF
d_gene: .; v_gene: TRBV2; abundance: few; j_gene: TRBJ2-7; CDR3nt: TGTGCCAGCACCTGGACCGAATCCTACGAGCAGTACTTC; CDR3aa: CASTWTESYEQYF
d_gene: .; v_gene: TRBV27; abundance: .; j_gene: TRBJ2-7; CDR3nt: TGTGCCAGCAGTTACCAAACCGAACTAGGGACGGGCTACGAGCAGTACTTC; CDR3aa: CASSYQTELGTGYEQYF
d_gene: TRBD1; v_gene: TRBV19; abundance: .; j_gene: TRBJ2-2; CDR3nt: TGTGCCACCCCGGGAAGGGGGCCTACCGGGGAGCTGTTTTTT; CDR3aa: CATPGRGPTGELFF
d_gene: .; v_gene: TRBV11-1; abundance: .; j_gene: TRBJ2-2; CDR3nt: TGTGCCAGCAGCCAACGGGAGAACACCGGGGAGCTGTTTTTT; CDR3aa: CASSQRENTGELFF
d_gene: .; v_gene: TRBV5-6; abundance: .; j_gene: TRBJ2-1; CDR3nt: TGTGCCAGCAGCTTGGGTCAGAGCCAGAGTGAGCAGTTCTTC; CDR3aa: CASSLGQSQSEQFF
d_gene: .; v_gene: TRBV6-1; abundance: .; j_gene: TRBJ1-5; CDR3nt: TGTGCCAGCAGTGAATATCAGGGTCTAGGGGCGGCTTATCAGCCCCAGCATTTT; CDR3aa: CASSEYQGLGAAYQPQHF
d_gene: .; v_gene: TRBV27; abundance: once; j_gene: TRBJ1-4; CDR3nt: TGTGCCAGCACCCGAGCGTTGGGGGACCGATCACTGTTTTTT; CDR3aa: CASTRALGDRSLFF
d_gene: .; v_gene: TRBV6-5; abundance: .; j_gene: TRBJ2-7; CDR3nt: TGTGCCAGCAGTTACTCCGGGGAGAGCTCCTACGAGCAGTACTTC; CDR3aa: CASSYSGESSYEQYF
d_gene: .; v_gene: TRBV27; abundance: .; j_gene: TRBJ2-1; CDR3nt: TGTGCCAGCAGCCGCCTGGCAACTTCAGGGGAGGTGGGCAATGAGCAGTTCTTC; CDR3aa: CASSRLATSGEVGNEQFF
d_gene: .; v_gene: TRBV14; abundance: .; j_gene: TRBJ2-7; CDR3nt: TGTGCCAGCAGCCAATCACGGGACCCCCCCTACGAGCAGTACTTC; CDR3aa: CASSQSRDPPYEQYF
d_gene: .; v_gene: TRBV5-8; abundance: .; j_gene: TRBJ2-7; CDR3nt: TGTGCCAGCAGCTTTACAGGGCCCTACGAGCAGTACTTC; CDR3aa: CASSFTGPYEQYF
d_gene: .; v_gene: TRBV9; abundance: .; j_gene: TRBJ2-1; CDR3nt: TGTGCCAGCAGCCCCTCATCGCCTCGCAATGAGCAGTTCTTC; CDR3aa: CASSPSSPRNEQFF
d_gene: .; v_gene: TRBV19; abundance: few; j_gene: TRBJ1-2; CDR3nt: TGTGCCAGTAGTATCTGGGGGCAGATTGCCGAGGGGGATTATAACTATGGCTACACCTTC; CDR3aa: CASSIWGQIAEGDYNYGYTF
d_gene: .; v_gene: TRBV28; abundance: .; j_gene: TRBJ1-5; CDR3nt: TGTGCCAGCAGTTTGGTTCAGCCCCAGCATTTT; CDR3aa: CASSLVQPQHF
d_gene: TRBD2; v_gene: TRBV7-6; abundance: .; j_gene: TRBJ2-3; CDR3nt: TGTGCCAGCAGCCCACTAGCGACCTGGACAGATACGCAGTATTTT; CDR3aa: CASSPLATWTDTQYF
d_gene: TRBD1; v_gene: TRBV19; abundance: .; j_gene: TRBJ1-1; CDR3nt: TGTGCCAGTAGTAACTACAGGGGAATTAACACTGAAGCTTTCTTT; CDR3aa: CASSNYRGINTEAFF
d_gene: TRBD1; v_gene: TRBV10-3; abundance: few; j_gene: TRBJ1-1; CDR3nt: TGTGCCATCACCGCGGACAGGGCGGCTGAAGCTTTCTTT; CDR3aa: CAITADRAAEAFF
d_gene: .; v_gene: TRBV19; abundance: .; j_gene: TRBJ2-7; CDR3nt: TGTGCCAGTAGTATTACCCGGATGCCATACGAGCAGTACTTC; CDR3aa: CASSITRMPYEQYF
d_gene: .; v_gene: TRBV27; abundance: .; j_gene: TRBJ1-1; CDR3nt: TGTGCCAGCAGTCAGTGGGGGTCGGGCCCTGAAGCTTTCTTT; CDR3aa: CASSQWGSGPEAFF
d_gene: TRBD1; v_gene: TRBV7-9; abundance: .; j_gene: TRBJ2-5; CDR3nt: TGTGCCAGCAGCTTAGTGGGGACAGGGATATACCAAGAGACCCAGTACTTC; CDR3aa: CASSLVGTGIYQETQYF
d_gene: TRBD1; v_gene: TRBV19; abundance: .; j_gene: TRBJ2-7; CDR3nt: TGTGCCAGTAGTAGTTTCGAGACAGGGACCTACGAGCAGTACTTC; CDR3aa: CASSSFETGTYEQYF
d_gene: .; v_gene: TRBV19; abundance: .; j_gene: TRBJ2-1; CDR3nt: TGTGCCAGTAGTATCGCCCTTTTGCGGGATGAGCAGTTCTTC; CDR3aa: CASSIALLRDEQFF
d_gene: .; v_gene: TRBV7-9; abundance: .; j_gene: TRBJ1-5; CDR3nt: TGTGCCAGCAGCTTAGGGTATCAGCCCCAGCATTTT; CDR3aa: CASSLGYQPQHF